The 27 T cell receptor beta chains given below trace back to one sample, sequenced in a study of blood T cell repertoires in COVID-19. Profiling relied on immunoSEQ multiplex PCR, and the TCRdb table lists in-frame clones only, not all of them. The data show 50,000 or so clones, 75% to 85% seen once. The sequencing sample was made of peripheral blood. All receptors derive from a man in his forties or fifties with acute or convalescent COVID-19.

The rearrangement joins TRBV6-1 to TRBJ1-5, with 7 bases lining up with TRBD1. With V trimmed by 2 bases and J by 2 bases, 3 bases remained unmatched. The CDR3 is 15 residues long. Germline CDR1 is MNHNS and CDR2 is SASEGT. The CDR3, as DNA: TGTGCCAGCAGTGAAAACAGGGGACGCAATCAGCCCCAGCATTTT. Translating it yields CASSENRGRNQPQHF.

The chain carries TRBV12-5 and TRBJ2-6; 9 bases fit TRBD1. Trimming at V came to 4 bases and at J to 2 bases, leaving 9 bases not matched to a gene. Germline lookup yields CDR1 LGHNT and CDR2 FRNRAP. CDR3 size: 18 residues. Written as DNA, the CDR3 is TGTGCTAGTGGTTCGGACAGGGGAGGGGTCACTGGGGCCAACGTCCTGACTTTC. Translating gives CASGSDRGGVTGANVLTF.

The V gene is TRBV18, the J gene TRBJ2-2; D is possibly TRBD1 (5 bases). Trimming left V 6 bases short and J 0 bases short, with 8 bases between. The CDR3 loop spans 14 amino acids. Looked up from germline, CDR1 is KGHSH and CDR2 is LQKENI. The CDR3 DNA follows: TGTGCCAGCTCTCAGGACACGAACACCGGGGAGCTGTTTTTT. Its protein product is CASSQDTNTGELFF.

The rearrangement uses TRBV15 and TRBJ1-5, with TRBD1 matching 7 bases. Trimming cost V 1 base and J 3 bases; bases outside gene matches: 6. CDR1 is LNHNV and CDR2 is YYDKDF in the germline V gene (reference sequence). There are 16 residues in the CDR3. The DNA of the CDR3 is TGTGCCACCAGCAGAGGCGAGGGGACAGCCAATCAGCCCCAGCATTTT. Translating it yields CATSRGEGTANQPQHF.

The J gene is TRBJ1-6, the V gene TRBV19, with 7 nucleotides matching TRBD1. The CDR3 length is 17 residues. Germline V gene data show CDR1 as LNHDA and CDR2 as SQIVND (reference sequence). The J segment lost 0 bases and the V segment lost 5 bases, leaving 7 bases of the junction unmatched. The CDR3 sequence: CASSGAGGASYNSPLHF. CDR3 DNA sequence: TGTGCCAGTAGTGGGGCAGGGGGAGCCTCCTATAATTCACCCCTCCACTTT.

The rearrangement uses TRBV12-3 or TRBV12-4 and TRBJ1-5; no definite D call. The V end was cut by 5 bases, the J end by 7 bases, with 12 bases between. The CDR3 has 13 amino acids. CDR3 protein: CASSRHERQPQHF. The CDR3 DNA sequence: TGTGCCAGCAGTCGACATGAGAGACAGCCCCAGCATTTT.

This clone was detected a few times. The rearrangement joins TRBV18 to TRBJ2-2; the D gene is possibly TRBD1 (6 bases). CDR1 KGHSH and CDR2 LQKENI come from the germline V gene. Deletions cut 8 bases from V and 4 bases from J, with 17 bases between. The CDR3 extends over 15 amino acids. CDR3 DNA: TGTGCCAGCATACCGGGCAGGGGCTTCACCGGGGAGCTGTTTTTT. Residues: CASIPGRGFTGELFF.

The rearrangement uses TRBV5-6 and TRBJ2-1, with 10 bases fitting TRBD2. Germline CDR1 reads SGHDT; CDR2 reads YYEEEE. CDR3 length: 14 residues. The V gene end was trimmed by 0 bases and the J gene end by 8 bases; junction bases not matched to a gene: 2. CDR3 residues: CASSLGLAGDEQFF. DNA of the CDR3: TGTGCCAGCAGCTTGGGACTAGCGGGCGATGAGCAGTTCTTC.

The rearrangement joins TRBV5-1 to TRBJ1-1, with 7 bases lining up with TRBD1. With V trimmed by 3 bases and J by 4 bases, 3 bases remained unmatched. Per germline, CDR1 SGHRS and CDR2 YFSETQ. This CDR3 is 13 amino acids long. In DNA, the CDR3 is TGCGCCAGCAGCTCACAGGGGAGCACTGAAGCTTTCTTT. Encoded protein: CASSSQGSTEAFF.

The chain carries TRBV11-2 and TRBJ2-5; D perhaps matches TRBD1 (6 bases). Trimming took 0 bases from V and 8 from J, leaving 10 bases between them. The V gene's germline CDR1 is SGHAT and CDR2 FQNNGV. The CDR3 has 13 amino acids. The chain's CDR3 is CASSLEGAGTQYF. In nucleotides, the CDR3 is TGTGCCAGCAGCTTAGAGGGGGCCGGAACCCAGTACTTC.

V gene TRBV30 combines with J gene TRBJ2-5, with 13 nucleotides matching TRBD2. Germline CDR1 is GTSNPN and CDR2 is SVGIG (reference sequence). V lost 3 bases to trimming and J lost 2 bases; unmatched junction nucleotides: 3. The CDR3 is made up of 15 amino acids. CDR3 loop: CAWRGLAGEQETQYF. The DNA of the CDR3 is TGTGCCTGGAGAGGACTAGCGGGGGAGCAAGAGACCCAGTACTTC.

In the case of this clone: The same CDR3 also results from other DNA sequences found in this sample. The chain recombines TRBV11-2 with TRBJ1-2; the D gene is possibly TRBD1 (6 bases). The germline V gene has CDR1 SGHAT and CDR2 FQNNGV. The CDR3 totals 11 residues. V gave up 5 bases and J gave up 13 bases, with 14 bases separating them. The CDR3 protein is CASSPTGKVTF. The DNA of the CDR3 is TGTGCCAGCAGCCCCACAGGGAAGGTCACCTTC.

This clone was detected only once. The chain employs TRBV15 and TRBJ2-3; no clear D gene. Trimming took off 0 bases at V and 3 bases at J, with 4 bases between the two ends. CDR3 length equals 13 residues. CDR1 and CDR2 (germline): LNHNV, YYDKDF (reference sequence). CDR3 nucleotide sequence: TGTGCCACCAGCAGAGATGTAACAGATACGCAGTATTTT. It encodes CATSRDVTDTQYF. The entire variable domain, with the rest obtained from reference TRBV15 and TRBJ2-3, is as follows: DAMVIQNPRYQVTQFGKPVTLSCSQTLNHNVMYWYQQKSSQAPKLLFHYYDKDFNNEADTPDNFQSRRPNTSFCFLDIRSPGLGDTAMYLCATSRDVTDTQYFGPGTRLTVL.

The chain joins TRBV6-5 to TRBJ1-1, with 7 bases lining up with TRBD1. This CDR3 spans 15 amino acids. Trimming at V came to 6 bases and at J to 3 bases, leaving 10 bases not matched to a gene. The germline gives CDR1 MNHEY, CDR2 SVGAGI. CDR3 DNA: TGTGCCAGCAGGTTAAGAGGGGGCCAGGACACTGAAGCTTTCTTT. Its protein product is CASRLRGGQDTEAFF.

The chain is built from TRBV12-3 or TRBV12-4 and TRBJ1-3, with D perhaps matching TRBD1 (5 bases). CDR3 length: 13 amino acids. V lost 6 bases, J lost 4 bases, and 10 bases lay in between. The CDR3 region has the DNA TGTGCCAGCAGGGGAGGGGTGGGAAACACCATATATTTT. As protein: CASRGGVGNTIYF.

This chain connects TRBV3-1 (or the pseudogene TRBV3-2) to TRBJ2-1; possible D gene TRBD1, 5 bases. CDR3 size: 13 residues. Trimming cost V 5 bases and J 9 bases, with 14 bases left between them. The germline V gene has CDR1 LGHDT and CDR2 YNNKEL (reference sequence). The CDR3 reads CASSYGAAVEQFF. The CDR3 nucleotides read TGTGCCAGCAGCTATGGGGCAGCCGTTGAGCAGTTCTTC.

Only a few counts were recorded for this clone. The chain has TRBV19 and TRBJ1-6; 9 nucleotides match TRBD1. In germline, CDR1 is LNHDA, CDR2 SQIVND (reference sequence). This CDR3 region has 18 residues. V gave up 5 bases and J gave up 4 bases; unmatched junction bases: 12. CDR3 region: CASSSPPGQGPYNSPLHF. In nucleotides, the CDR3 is TGTGCCAGTAGTTCACCACCGGGACAGGGTCCGTATAATTCACCCCTCCACTTT.

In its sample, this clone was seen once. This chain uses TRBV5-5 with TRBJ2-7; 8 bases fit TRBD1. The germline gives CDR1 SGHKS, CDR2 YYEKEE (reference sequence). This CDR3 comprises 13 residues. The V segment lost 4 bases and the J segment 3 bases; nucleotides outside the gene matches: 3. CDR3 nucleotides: TGTGCCAGCAGCCTGACAGGGGACTACGAGCAGTACTTC. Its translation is CASSLTGDYEQYF.

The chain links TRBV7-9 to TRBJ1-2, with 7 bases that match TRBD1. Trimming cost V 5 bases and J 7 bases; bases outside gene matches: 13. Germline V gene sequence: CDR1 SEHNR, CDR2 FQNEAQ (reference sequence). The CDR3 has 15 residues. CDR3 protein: CASSQAAGGWGGYTF. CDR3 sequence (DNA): TGTGCCAGCAGCCAAGCGGCAGGGGGTTGGGGTGGCTACACCTTC. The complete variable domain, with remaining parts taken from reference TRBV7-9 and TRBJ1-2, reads DTGVSQNPRHKITKRGQNVTFRCDPISEHNRLYWYRQTLGQGPEFLTYFQNEAQLEKSRLLSDRFSAERPKGSFSTLEIQRTEQGDSAMYLCASSQAAGGWGGYTFGSGTRLTVV.

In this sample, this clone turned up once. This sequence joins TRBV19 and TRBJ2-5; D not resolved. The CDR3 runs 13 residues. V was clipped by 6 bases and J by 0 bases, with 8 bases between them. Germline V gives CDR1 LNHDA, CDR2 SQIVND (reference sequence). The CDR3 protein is CASSGRDQETQYF. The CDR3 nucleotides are TGTGCCAGTAGCGGCCGGGACCAAGAGACCCAGTACTTC.

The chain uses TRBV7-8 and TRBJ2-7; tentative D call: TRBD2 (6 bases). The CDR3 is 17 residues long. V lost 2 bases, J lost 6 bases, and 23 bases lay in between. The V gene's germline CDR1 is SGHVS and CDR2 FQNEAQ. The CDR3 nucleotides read TGTGCCAGCAGCTTATATCCTTTTTGGCAGGGAGGAGGCGAGCAGTACGTC. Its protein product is CASSLYPFWQGGGEQYV.

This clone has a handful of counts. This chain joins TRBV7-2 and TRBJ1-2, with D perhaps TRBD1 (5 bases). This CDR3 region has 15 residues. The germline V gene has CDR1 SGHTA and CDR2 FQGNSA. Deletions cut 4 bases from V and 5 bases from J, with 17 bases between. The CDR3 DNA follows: TGTGCCAGCAGCTCCCCTGGGGCAGTGGGATATGGCTACACCTTC. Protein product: CASSSPGAVGYGYTF.

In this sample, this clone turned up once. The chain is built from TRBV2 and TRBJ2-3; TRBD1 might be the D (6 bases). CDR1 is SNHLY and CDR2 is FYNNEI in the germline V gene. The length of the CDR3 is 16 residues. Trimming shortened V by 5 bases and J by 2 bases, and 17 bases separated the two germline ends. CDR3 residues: CASSRPTQGITDTQYF. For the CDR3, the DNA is TGTGCCAGCAGTCGACCGACTCAGGGGATCACAGATACGCAGTATTTT. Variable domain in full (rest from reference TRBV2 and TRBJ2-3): EPEVTQTPSHQVTQMGQEVILRCVPISNHLYFYWYRQILGQKVEFLVSFYNNEISEKSEIFDDQFSVERPDGSNFTLKIRSTKLEDSAMYFCASSRPTQGITDTQYFGPGTRLTVL.

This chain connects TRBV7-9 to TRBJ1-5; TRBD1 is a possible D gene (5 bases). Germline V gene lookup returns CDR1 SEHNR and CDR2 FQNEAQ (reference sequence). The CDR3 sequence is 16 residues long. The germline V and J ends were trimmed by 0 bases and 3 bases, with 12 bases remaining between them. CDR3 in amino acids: CASSLAGAGLNQPQHF. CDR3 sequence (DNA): TGTGCCAGCAGCTTAGCGGGAGCGGGGCTCAATCAGCCCCAGCATTTT.

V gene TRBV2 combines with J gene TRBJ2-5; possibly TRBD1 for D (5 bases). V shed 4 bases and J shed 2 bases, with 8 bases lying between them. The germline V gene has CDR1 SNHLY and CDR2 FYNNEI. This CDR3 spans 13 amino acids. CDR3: CASSGQQQETQYF. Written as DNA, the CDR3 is TGTGCCAGCAGTGGACAGCAGCAAGAGACCCAGTACTTC. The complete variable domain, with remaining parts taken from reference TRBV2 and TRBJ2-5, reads EPEVTQTPSHQVTQMGQEVILRCVPISNHLYFYWYRQILGQKVEFLVSFYNNEISEKSEIFDDQFSVERPDGSNFTLKIRSTKLEDSAMYFCASSGQQQETQYFGPGTRLLVL.

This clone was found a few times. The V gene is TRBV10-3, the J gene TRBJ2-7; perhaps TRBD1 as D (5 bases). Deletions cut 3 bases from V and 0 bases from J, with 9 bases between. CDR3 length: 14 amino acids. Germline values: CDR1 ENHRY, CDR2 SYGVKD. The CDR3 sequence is CAISERGSSYEQYV. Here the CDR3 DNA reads TGTGCCATCAGTGAAAGGGGTTCCTCCTACGAGCAGTACGTC.

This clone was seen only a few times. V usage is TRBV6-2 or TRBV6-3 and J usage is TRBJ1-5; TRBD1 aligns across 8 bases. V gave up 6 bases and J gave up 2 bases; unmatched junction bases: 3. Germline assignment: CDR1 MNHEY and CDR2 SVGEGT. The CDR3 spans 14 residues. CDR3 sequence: CASSKDRGNQPQHF. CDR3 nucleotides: TGTGCCAGCAGCAAGGACAGGGGCAATCAGCCCCAGCATTTT.